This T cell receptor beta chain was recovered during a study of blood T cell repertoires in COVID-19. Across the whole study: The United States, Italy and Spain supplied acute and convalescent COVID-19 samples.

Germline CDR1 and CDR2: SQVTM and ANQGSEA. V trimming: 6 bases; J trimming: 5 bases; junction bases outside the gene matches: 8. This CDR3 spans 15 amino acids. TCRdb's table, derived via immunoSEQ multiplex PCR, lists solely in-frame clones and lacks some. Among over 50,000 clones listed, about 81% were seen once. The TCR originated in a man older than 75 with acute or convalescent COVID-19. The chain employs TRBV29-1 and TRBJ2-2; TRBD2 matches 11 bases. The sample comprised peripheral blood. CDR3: CSVPQLAGATGELFF. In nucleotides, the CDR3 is TGCAGCGTACCCCAACTAGCGGGAGCAACCGGGGAGCTGTTTTTT.